This record covers a single TCR beta chain. These data come from a study of T-cell memory formation after mild COVID-19. The CDR3 spans 16 residues. CDR1 and CDR2 (germline): SNHLY, FYNNEI. The V gene end was trimmed by 6 bases and the J gene end by 4 bases; junction bases not matched to a gene: 12. TCRdb re-analysed the 5' RACE reads in MiXCR, keeping a single row per CDR3 protein. The table lists fewer than 650,000 distinct CDR3 sequences, about 20% of them singletons. The chain combines TRBV2 with TRBJ2-3; 8 bases are shared with TRBD2. The sequence was obtained from an adult woman who had mild COVID-19 (a few samples of this study predate the infection). Cell type and time point are not known. Sequencing was carried out using PBMCs or a T cell subset sorted from them (not recorded which). The CDR3 region is CASSLRAGAGADTQYF. The CDR3 region has the DNA TGTGCCAGCAGCCTGAGAGCGGGGGCGGGAGCAGATACGCAGTATTTT.